A selection of T cell receptor beta chains follows, all from one sample in a study of technical replicates of blood from a handful of donors. Generated by immunoSEQ multiplex PCR, the TCRdb table keeps only in-frame clones and is missing some. The data hold about 83,000 clones, with around 96% observed a single time. Sequenced input: T cells isolated from PBMCs. Receptor source: a human donor in good health. Both conserved end residues are part of each CDR3. Fields, in order: CDR3 DNA, CDR3 protein, D gene, V gene, J gene. The D gene is left open where the match is weak.

cdr3_nt: TGCGCCAGCAGCCATGAGGTAGGAGACTACGAGCAGTACTTC; cdr3_aa: CASSHEVGDYEQYF; d_call: .; v_call: TRBV4-1; j_call: TRBJ2-7
cdr3_nt: TGTGCCAGCAGTTTCTCCCGGGGCACAGATACGCAGTATTTT; cdr3_aa: CASSFSRGTDTQYF; d_call: .; v_call: TRBV28; j_call: TRBJ2-3
cdr3_nt: TGTGCCAGCAGCCGTCCGGGTTCCGCCTACGAGCAGTACTTC; cdr3_aa: CASSRPGSAYEQYF; d_call: .; v_call: TRBV28; j_call: TRBJ2-7
cdr3_nt: TGTGCCAGCTCACCACCCGGGACAGGGGCTAGCAATCAGCCCCAGCATTTT; cdr3_aa: CASSPPGTGASNQPQHF; d_call: TRBD1; v_call: TRBV18; j_call: TRBJ1-5
cdr3_nt: TGTGCCAGTAGCAGATCTTCGGGAGGGCGGAACACCGGGGAGCTGTTTTTT; cdr3_aa: CASSRSSGGRNTGELFF; d_call: TRBD2; v_call: TRBV19; j_call: TRBJ2-2
cdr3_nt: TGTGCCAGCAGTGTAGCTGCCCGGGGGACCCAGTACTTC; cdr3_aa: CASSVAARGTQYF; d_call: .; v_call: TRBV27; j_call: TRBJ2-5
cdr3_nt: TGTGCCAGCAGCTTTTTTGAGGGAGGGACAGATACGCAGTATTTT; cdr3_aa: CASSFFEGGTDTQYF; d_call: TRBD2; v_call: TRBV5-6; j_call: TRBJ2-3
cdr3_nt: TGTGCCAGCAGCTTAGGCAGGGTCGAGCAGTACTTC; cdr3_aa: CASSLGRVEQYF; d_call: .; v_call: TRBV7-2; j_call: TRBJ2-7
cdr3_nt: TGTGCCAGCACAGGGACAAGAAATGAAAAACTGTTTTTT; cdr3_aa: CASTGTRNEKLFF; d_call: .; v_call: TRBV9; j_call: TRBJ1-4
cdr3_nt: TGTGCCAGCAGGCCGTCCGAGGTTGGCGAGCAGTACTTC; cdr3_aa: CASRPSEVGEQYF; d_call: .; v_call: TRBV6-1; j_call: TRBJ2-7
cdr3_nt: TGTGCCAGCAGCTTGGAGGGTTGGGGGACTGAAGCTTTCTTT; cdr3_aa: CASSLEGWGTEAFF; d_call: .; v_call: TRBV7-6; j_call: TRBJ1-1
cdr3_nt: TGTGCCACCAGCAGAGATAAAGCCCAATGGGCTTACGAGCAGTACTTC; cdr3_aa: CATSRDKAQWAYEQYF; d_call: .; v_call: TRBV15; j_call: TRBJ2-7
cdr3_nt: TGTGCCAGCAGCGTCGGGACCGGGGAGCTGTTTTTT; cdr3_aa: CASSVGTGELFF; d_call: .; v_call: TRBV9; j_call: TRBJ2-2
cdr3_nt: TGTGCCAGCAGAGACAGGGATAGTCCCCTCTATGGCTACACCTTC; cdr3_aa: CASRDRDSPLYGYTF; d_call: TRBD1; v_call: TRBV28; j_call: TRBJ1-2
cdr3_nt: TGTGCCATCAGTGAGCGCGGACAGGGAAACACTGAAGCTTTCTTT; cdr3_aa: CAISERGQGNTEAFF; d_call: TRBD1; v_call: TRBV10-3; j_call: TRBJ1-1
cdr3_nt: TGTGCCAGCAGCTTAGGGGGACAGGGGGCGGCAGCTTTCTTT; cdr3_aa: CASSLGGQGAAAFF; d_call: TRBD1; v_call: TRBV7-3; j_call: TRBJ1-1